The sequence of this TCR beta chain was determined in a study of cytomegalovirus exposure and HLA in healthy donors. Study-wide results and limits: The authors enumerated 150 to 200 TCR beta chains as linked to cytomegalovirus.

With regard to this clone: Its antigen is still unknown.

The assay was immunoSEQ multiplex PCR, and TCRdb's table has in-frame clones only and misses some. The table lists 150,000 to 200,000 clones, roughly 83% of them singletons. Trimming cost V 0 bases and J 6 bases, with 13 bases left between them. The CDR3 extends over 14 amino acids. CDR1 SGDLS and CDR2 YYNGEE come from the germline V gene. Separate from the approximately 700-subject first cohort was the roughly 120-subject validation cohort, to which the donors belonged. The sequencing input was PBMCs. The receptor's source is a man aged 25-40 years in good health and CMV-seropositive. This chain links TRBV9 with TRBJ2-7, with D perhaps TRBD1 (6 bases). The CDR3 region has the DNA TGTGCCAGCAGCGTAGGCTCCCAGGGGTTCGAGCAGTACTTC. Translation gives CASSVGSQGFEQYF.